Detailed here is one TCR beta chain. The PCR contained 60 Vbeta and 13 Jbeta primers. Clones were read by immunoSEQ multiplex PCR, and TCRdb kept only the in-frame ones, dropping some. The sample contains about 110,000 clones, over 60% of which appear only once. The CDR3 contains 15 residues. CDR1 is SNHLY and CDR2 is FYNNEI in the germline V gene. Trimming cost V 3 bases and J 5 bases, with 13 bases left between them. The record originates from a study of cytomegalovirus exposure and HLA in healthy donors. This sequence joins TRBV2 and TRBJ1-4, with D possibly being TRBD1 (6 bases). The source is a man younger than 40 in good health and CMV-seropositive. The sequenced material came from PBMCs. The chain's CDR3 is CASSELTGTNEKLFF. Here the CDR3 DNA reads TGTGCCAGCAGTGAGTTGACAGGAACAAATGAAAAACTGTTTTTT.